This entry lists 15 T cell receptor beta chains sequenced from one sample in a study of blood T cell repertoires in COVID-19. The repertoire was sequenced with immunoSEQ multiplex PCR; TCRdb's copy has only in-frame clones and lacks some. Here the sample spans about 46,000 clones, around 87% being singletons. The sample was PBMCs or T cells enriched from blood (not recorded which). The receptor source for this set is a woman aged 45-65 years who had recovered from COVID-19.

The V call is TRBV7-9, the J call TRBJ2-4, with D maybe TRBD2 (6 bases). Germline loops: CDR1 SEHNR, CDR2 FQNEAQ (reference sequence). Trimming left V 1 base short and J 4 bases short, with 14 bases between. The CDR3 covers 16 residues. Written as DNA, the CDR3 is TGTGCCAGCAGCTTAGGAGCGGGCGGGGTAAAAAACATTCAGTACTTC. Translating it yields CASSLGAGGVKNIQYF.

The chain recombines TRBV3-1 (or the pseudogene TRBV3-2) with TRBJ1-1, with TRBD1 matching 8 bases. J gave up 2 bases and V 5 bases, and 7 bases lay outside the gene matches. Per the germline V gene, CDR1 is LGHDT and CDR2 is YNNKEL (reference sequence). The CDR3 contains 15 residues. The CDR3 DNA follows: TGTGCCAGCAGCTCGGACAGGGCGGGTAACACTGAAGCTTTCTTT. Translated: CASSSDRAGNTEAFF.

The chain joins TRBV7-9 to TRBJ2-5; 11 bases map to TRBD2. Trimming removed 5 bases from V and 7 bases from J; junction bases left unmatched: 6. CDR1 is SEHNR, CDR2 FQNEAQ, per germline (reference sequence). The CDR3 is 14 amino acids. The CDR3 nucleotides are TGTGCCAGCAGCGGGACTAGCGGCTATGCGACCCAGTACTTC. Protein sequence: CASSGTSGYATQYF.

The chain joins TRBV7-7 to TRBJ2-5, with no clear D. Trimming pared 4 bases from V and 4 bases from J, leaving 16 bases between. Germline lookup yields CDR1 SSHAT and CDR2 FNYEAQ (reference sequence). The CDR3 length is 15 residues. The CDR3, as DNA: TGTGCCAGCAGCTCCCTCCCGGGTGAAGGAGAGACCCAGTACTTC. The encoded protein is CASSSLPGEGETQYF. The whole variable domain, filled in from reference TRBV7-7 and TRBJ2-5, reads GAGVSQSPRYKVTKRGQDVTLRCDPISSHATLYWYQQALGQGPEFLTYFNYEAQPDKSGLPSDRFSAERPEGSISTLTIQRTEQRDSAMYRCASSSLPGEGETQYFGPGTRLLVL.

The rearrangement uses TRBV7-3 and TRBJ2-1, with D perhaps matching TRBD2 (5 bases). The V gene lost 2 bases and the J gene lost 7 bases, with 9 bases spanning the gap. The CDR3 spans 13 residues. CDR1 is SGHTA, CDR2 FQGTGA, per germline. The CDR3 protein is CASSLGLENEQFF. The CDR3, as DNA: TGTGCCAGCAGCTTAGGACTGGAGAATGAGCAGTTCTTC. Full variable domain (missing parts from reference TRBV7-3 and TRBJ2-1): GAGVSQTPSNKVTEKGKYVELRCDPISGHTALYWYRQSLGQGPEFLIYFQGTGAADDSGLPNDRFFAVRPEGSVSTLKIQRTERGDSAVYLCASSLGLENEQFFGPGTRLTVL.

The CDR3 here is CASSSGTTTGNTIYF. The CDR3 DNA follows: TGCGCCAGCAGTTCCGGGACTACTACTGGAAACACCATATATTTT. The chain has TRBV10-1 and TRBJ1-3; possibly TRBD1 for D (5 bases). CDR3 size: 15 residues. Trimming shortened V by 5 bases and J by 2 bases, and 13 bases separated the two germline ends. Germline-derived CDR1 and CDR2 are WNHNN and SYGVQD (reference sequence).

The chain couples TRBV19 to TRBJ2-3; TRBD1 matches 8 bases. The germline V gene encodes CDR1 LNHDA and CDR2 SQIVND (reference sequence). V was pared by 4 bases and J by 4 bases, with 10 bases of the junction left unmatched. This CDR3 has 16 amino acids. The CDR3 sequence: CASSRDSGGAADTQYF. Here the CDR3 DNA reads TGTGCCAGTAGTAGAGATTCAGGGGGCGCGGCAGATACGCAGTATTTT.

The chain uses TRBV19 and TRBJ1-4; D remains unclear. This CDR3 has 14 residues. V dropped 7 bases and J dropped 7 bases, with 16 bases sitting between them. CDR1 and CDR2 (germline): LNHDA, SQIVND (reference sequence). The CDR3 DNA sequence: TGTGCCAGTATCGCGGACCGTGGGAGTGAAAAACTGTTTTTT. Amino acids: CASIADRGSEKLFF.

V is TRBV28 and J is TRBJ1-4, with 7 bases aligning to TRBD1. With 4 bases clipped from V and 2 bases from J, the junction kept 1 base outside the gene matches. The CDR3 is made up of 14 amino acids. Germline V gene sequence: CDR1 MDHEN, CDR2 SYDVKM. The CDR3 DNA is TGTGCCAGCAGTTCACAGGGGACTAATGAAAAACTGTTTTTT. It yields the protein CASSSQGTNEKLFF.

The rearrangement joins TRBV3-1 (or the pseudogene TRBV3-2) to TRBJ2-5; weak D call: TRBD1 (7 bases). V lost 5 bases, J lost 8 bases, and 12 bases lay in between. Germline-derived CDR1 and CDR2 are LGHDT and YNNKEL (reference sequence). This CDR3 contains 12 residues. The CDR3 DNA follows: TGTGCCAGCAGCGCGGGACAGCTAACCCAGTACTTC. This encodes CASSAGQLTQYF.

The V and J genes are TRBV24-1 and TRBJ1-1; D gene ambiguous. There are 15 residues in the CDR3. Germline lookup yields CDR1 KGHDR and CDR2 SFDVKD. Trimming shortened V by 4 bases and J by 5 bases, and 16 bases separated the two germline ends. The CDR3 loop is CATSDPNRGGTEAFF. CDR3 DNA sequence: TGTGCCACCAGTGACCCGAATCGAGGTGGGACTGAAGCTTTCTTT.

This clone occurred once. The chain has TRBV15 and TRBJ2-5, with 9 bases identical to TRBD2. The CDR3 runs to 16 residues. The J segment lost 5 bases and the V segment lost 0 bases, leaving 7 bases of the junction unmatched. The germline V gene has CDR1 LNHNV and CDR2 YYDKDF (reference sequence). CDR3 in DNA: TGTGCCACCAGCAGAGATCTCGCGGGGGGGAGGGAGACCCAGTACTTC. As protein: CATSRDLAGGRETQYF.

A single count supports this clone. The chain has TRBV3-1 (or the pseudogene TRBV3-2) and TRBJ1-5; D is uncertain. This CDR3 spans 15 amino acids. The germline V gene encodes CDR1 LGHDT and CDR2 YNNKEL (reference sequence). V shed 5 bases and J shed 3 bases, with 14 bases lying between them. CDR3 residues: CASSLTGGINQPQHF. In nucleotides, the CDR3 is TGTGCCAGCAGCTTAACGGGCGGGATCAATCAGCCCCAGCATTTT.

The chain is built from TRBV30 and TRBJ1-1, with 11 bases aligning to TRBD1. The J segment lost 7 bases and the V segment lost 1 base, leaving 5 bases of the junction unmatched. This CDR3 is 14 amino acids long. Looked up from germline, CDR1 is GTSNPN and CDR2 is SVGIG (reference sequence). The CDR3 nucleotides read TGTGCCTGGAGTGCCCCCGGGACAGGGGGTGAAGCTTTCTTT. This sequence encodes CAWSAPGTGGEAFF.

The chain couples TRBV6-4 to TRBJ2-1; 15 bases are a match to TRBD2. The CDR3 is 19 residues long. The germline gives CDR1 MRHNA, CDR2 SNTAGT. Germline trimming cut 4 bases from V and 7 bases from J; bases unmatched to any gene: 14. The DNA of the CDR3 is TGTGCCAGCAGTGCCCTCGGACTAGCGGGAGGGCCGGGCTCAAATGAGCAGTTCTTC. The encoded protein is CASSALGLAGGPGSNEQFF.